This TCR beta chain emerged from a study of radiotherapy plus CTLA-4 blockade in lung cancer. The V gene end was trimmed by 4 bases and the J gene end by 6 bases; junction bases not matched to a gene: 6. CDR1 and CDR2 from the germline V gene are SGHTA and FQGNSA. This CDR3 contains 13 residues. Study-wide points: Radiotherapy was combined with ipilimumab, and tumor-derived TCR clones then expanded in blood. In blood, early T cell clone dynamics reportedly predicted response best, together with interferon-beta.

Produced via immunoSEQ multiplex PCR; TCRdb's table is partial and in-frame only. There are some 100,000 clones in the sample; under 85% occur only once, and more than 14% lies in the top ten. As regards this clone: Its matching antigen is unknown.

The chain combines TRBV7-2 with TRBJ2-7; 7 bases match TRBD1. The starting material was peripheral blood, obtained from a patient treated with radiotherapy plus ipilimumab. The receptor comes from a human donor with non-small cell lung cancer that progressed on radiotherapy plus ipilimumab. CDR3 coding DNA: TGTGCCAGCAGCTCGGGCAGGGGGTTCGAGCAGTACTTC. Protein product: CASSSGRGFEQYF.